A selection of T cell receptor beta chains follows, all from one sample in a study of blood T cell repertoires in COVID-19. Sequencing was performed with immunoSEQ multiplex PCR; in TCRdb, only in-frame clones are kept and a portion is missing. Among about 170,000 clones listed, just under 85% were seen once. Material for sequencing was peripheral blood. These receptors came from an elderly woman with acute or convalescent COVID-19. Both conserved end residues are trimmed from each CDR3.

j_call v_call cdr3_aa
TRBJ2-2 TRBV18 ASSEYSGPIGGELF
TRBJ2-1 TRBV19 ASIPPGSSYNEQF
TRBJ2-1 TRBV4-1 ASSLGTSQF
TRBJ2-2 TRBV5-6 ASSDPGTSGTLNTGELF
TRBJ2-1 TRBV7-7 ASSLRPTTGQF
TRBJ1-2 TRBV19 ASSARTAFYGYT
TRBJ1-1 TRBV3-1/TRBV3-2 ASSQTSGDKAF
TRBJ1-3 TRBV7-9 ASSPVGRGESGNTIY
TRBJ2-5 TRBV19 ASRGLADVTETQY
TRBJ1-1 TRBV27 ASSPYGQANTEAF
TRBJ2-1 TRBV20-1 SPHGNEQF
TRBJ1-1 TRBV5-1 ASSLGHRNTEAF
TRBJ1-6 TRBV7-8 ASTIRGSYNSPLH
TRBJ1-1 TRBV29-1 SVVRQGTEAF
TRBJ1-4 TRBV30 AWRSGGWEEKLF
TRBJ2-7 TRBV19 ASSIDGTGKSYEQY
TRBJ1-1 TRBV12-2 ASRLVSQGDEAF
TRBJ2-7 TRBV18 ASSPVDSTYEQY
TRBJ2-2 TRBV15 ATSSEREGRELF
TRBJ1-2 TRBV29-1 SVGKGTGANYGYT
TRBJ2-5 TRBV7-2 ASSLVTGGRSETQY
TRBJ2-4 TRBV4-3 ASSQFGLAGGTGNIQY
TRBJ1-2 TRBV3-1/TRBV3-2 ASSQDWGQGRYGYT
TRBJ1-1 TRBV25-1 ASSEPQGRGAF
TRBJ2-7 TRBV19 ASSDASGRGEQY
TRBJ2-1 TRBV7-2 ASSRLPRGLAGVNEQF
TRBJ2-7 TRBV29-1 SVEGTAYEQY
TRBJ2-5 TRBV11-2 ASSLDRTSGASGTQY
TRBJ2-7 TRBV5-6 ASSRSPSGGRSGEQY
TRBJ1-2 TRBV6-2/TRBV6-3 ASSPGTLVHYGYT
TRBJ2-2 TRBV6-5 ASSLGAGRNTGELF
TRBJ2-7 TRBV19 ASSIGAAGEDEQY
TRBJ2-7 TRBV14 ASSHWTSGSYEQY
TRBJ2-2 TRBV24-1 ATSDLSGELF
TRBJ2-1 TRBV6-5 ASSRYNEQF
TRBJ1-1 TRBV6-2/TRBV6-3 ASSYMRDTEAF
TRBJ1-1 TRBV11-2 ASSLEGTGANTEAF
TRBJ2-3 TRBV24-1 ATSDARSDTQY
TRBJ1-1 TRBV5-1 ASKEQVMNTEAF
TRBJ1-2 TRBV4-1 ASSQDWGSGYT
TRBJ2-7 TRBV5-1 ASSTGTGGNEQY
TRBJ2-5 TRBV18 ASSPKPGFTVPETQY
TRBJ1-1 TRBV5-5 ASSLTATEAF
TRBJ2-7 TRBV6-6 ASRTGQGGTYEQY
TRBJ2-7 TRBV7-2 ASSLDPIGGPTYEQY
TRBJ2-7 TRBV5-5 ASSVSGTDLYEQY
TRBJ1-5 TRBV5-1 ASSLGYAQEPQH
TRBJ2-7 TRBV11-2 ASSRTGGEQY